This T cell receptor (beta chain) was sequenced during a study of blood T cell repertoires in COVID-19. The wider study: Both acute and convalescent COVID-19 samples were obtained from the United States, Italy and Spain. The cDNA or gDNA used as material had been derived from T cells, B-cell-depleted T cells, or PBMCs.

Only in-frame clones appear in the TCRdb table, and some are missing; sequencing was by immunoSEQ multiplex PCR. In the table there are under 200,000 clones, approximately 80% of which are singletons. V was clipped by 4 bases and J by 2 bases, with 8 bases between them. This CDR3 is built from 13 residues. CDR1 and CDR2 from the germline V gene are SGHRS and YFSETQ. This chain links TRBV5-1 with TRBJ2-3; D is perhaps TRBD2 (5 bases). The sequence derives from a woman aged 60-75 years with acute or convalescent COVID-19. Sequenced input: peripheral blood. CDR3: CASSTRYTDTQYF. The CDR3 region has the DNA TGCGCCAGCAGCACTAGGTACACAGATACGCAGTATTTT.